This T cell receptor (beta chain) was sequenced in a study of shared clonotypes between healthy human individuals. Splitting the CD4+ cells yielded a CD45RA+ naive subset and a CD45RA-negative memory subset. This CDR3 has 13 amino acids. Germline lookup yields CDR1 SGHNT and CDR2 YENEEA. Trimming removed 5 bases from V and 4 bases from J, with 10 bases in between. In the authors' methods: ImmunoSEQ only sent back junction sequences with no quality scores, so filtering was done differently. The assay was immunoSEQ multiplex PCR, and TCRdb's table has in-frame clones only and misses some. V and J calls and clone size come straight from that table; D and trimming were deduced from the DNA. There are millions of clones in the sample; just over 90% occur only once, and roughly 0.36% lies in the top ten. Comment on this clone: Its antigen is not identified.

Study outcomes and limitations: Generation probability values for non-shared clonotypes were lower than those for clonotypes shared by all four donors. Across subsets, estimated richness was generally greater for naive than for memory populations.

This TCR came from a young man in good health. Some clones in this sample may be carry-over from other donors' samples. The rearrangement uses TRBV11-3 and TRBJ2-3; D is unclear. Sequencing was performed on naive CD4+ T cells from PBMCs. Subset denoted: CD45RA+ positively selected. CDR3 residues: CASSRGSADTQYF. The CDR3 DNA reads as TGTGCCAGCAGCCGCGGCTCAGCAGATACGCAGTATTTT.